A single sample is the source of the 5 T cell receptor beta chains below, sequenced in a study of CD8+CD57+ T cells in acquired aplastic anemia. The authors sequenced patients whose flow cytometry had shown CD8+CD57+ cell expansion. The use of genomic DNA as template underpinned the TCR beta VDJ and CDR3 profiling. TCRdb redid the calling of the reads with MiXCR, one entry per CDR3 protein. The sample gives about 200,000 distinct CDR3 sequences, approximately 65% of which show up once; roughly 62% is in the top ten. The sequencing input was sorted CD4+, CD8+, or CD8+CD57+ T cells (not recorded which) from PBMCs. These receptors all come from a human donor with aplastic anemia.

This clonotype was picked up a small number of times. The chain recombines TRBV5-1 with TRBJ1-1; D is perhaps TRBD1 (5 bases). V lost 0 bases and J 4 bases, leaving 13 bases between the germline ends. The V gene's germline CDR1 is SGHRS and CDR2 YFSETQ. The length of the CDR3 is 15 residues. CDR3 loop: CASSLGWQGTTEAFF. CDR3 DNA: TGCGCCAGCAGCTTGGGTTGGCAGGGTACCACTGAAGCTTTCTTT.

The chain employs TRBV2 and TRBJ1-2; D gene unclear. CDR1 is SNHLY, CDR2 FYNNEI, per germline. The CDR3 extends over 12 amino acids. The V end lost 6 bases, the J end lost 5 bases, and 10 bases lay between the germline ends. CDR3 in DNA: TGTGCCAGCAGCCCAGCGAATTATGGCTACACCTTC. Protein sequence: CASSPANYGYTF.

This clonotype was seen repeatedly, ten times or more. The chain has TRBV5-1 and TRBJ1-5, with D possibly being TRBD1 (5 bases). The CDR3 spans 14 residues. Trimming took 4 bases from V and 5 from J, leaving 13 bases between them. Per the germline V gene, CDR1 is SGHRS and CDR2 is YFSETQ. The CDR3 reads CASSTGTDHQPQHF. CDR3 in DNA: TGCGCCAGCAGCACCGGGACGGACCATCAGCCCCAGCATTTT. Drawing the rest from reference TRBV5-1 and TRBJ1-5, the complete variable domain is KAGVTQTPRYLIKTRGQQVTLSCSPISGHRSVSWYQQTPGQGLQFLFEYFSETQRNKGNFPGRFSGRQFSNSRSEMNVSTLELGDSALYLCASSTGTDHQPQHFGDGTRLSIL.

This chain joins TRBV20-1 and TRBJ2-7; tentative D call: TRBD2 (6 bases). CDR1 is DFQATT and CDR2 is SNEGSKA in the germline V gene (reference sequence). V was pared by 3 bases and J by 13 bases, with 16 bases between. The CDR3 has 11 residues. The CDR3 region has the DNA TGCAGTGCTAGCGGAGCCCCGGGACTCTACTTC. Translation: CSASGAPGLYF.

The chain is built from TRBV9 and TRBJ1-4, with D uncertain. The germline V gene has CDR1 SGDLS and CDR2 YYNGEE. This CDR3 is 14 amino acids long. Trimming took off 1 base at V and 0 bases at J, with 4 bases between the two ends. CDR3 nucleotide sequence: TGTGCCAGCAGCGTATCTGCAACTAATGAAAAACTGTTTTTT. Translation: CASSVSATNEKLFF.